The 14 T cell receptor beta chains presented below share a single source sample, sequenced in a study of blood T cell repertoires in COVID-19. TCRdb keeps only in-frame clones here, not all; method: immunoSEQ multiplex PCR. In the table there are about 280,000 clones, approximately 85% of which are singletons. The sample consisted of peripheral blood. These receptors were collected from a man between 18 and 29 years old with active or convalescent COVID-19.

CDR3 nucleotide sequence: TGTGCCAGCGGAAACAGGGGGCGAGACGAGCAGTACTTC. This encodes CASGNRGRDEQYF. This rearrangement joins TRBV12-3 or TRBV12-4 to TRBJ2-7; TRBD1 agrees at 9 bases. The J segment lost 5 bases and the V segment lost 8 bases, leaving 7 bases of the junction unmatched. There are 13 residues in the CDR3.

This clone appeared once. J is TRBJ2-3 and V is TRBV14; D not resolved. Germline values: CDR1 SGHDN, CDR2 FVKESK. V lost 0 bases, J lost 6 bases, and 16 bases lay in between. The CDR3 length is 16 residues. The CDR3 protein is CASSQDRSQIVDTQYF. CDR3 DNA: TGTGCCAGCAGCCAAGATCGGTCCCAAATAGTCGATACGCAGTATTTT.

J is TRBJ2-5 and V is TRBV2; 9 bases are shared with TRBD2. The CDR3 extends over 15 amino acids. The germline gives CDR1 SNHLY, CDR2 FYNNEI. Losses at the gene ends were 6 bases for V and 2 bases for J; bases not matched to a gene: 7. Written as DNA, the CDR3 is TGTGCCAGCAGGGGGACTAGCTCAAGTCAAGAGACCCAGTACTTC. It translates to CASRGTSSSQETQYF. The variable domain in full, with the rest retrieved from reference TRBV2 and TRBJ2-5, is EPEVTQTPSHQVTQMGQEVILRCVPISNHLYFYWYRQILGQKVEFLVSFYNNEISEKSEIFDDQFSVERPDGSNFTLKIRSTKLEDSAMYFCASRGTSSSQETQYFGPGTRLLVL.

This clone was found a few times. CDR3 residues: CASSPSGVFYEQYF. The CDR3 DNA sequence: TGTGCCAGCAGTCCCTCGGGGGTCTTCTACGAGCAGTACTTC. The chain employs TRBV6-5 and TRBJ2-7, with a possible D match to TRBD2 (6 bases). V was shortened by 5 bases and J by 3 bases, with 14 bases between the two germline ends. In germline, CDR1 is MNHEY, CDR2 SVGAGI. This CDR3 region has 14 residues.

The chain combines TRBV4-1 with TRBJ2-3; D possibly corresponds to TRBD2 (6 bases). Germline V lookup: CDR1 MGHRA, CDR2 YSYEKL. CDR3 length: 17 amino acids. V lost 2 bases and J lost 0, with 15 bases in between. The CDR3 bases are TGCGCCAGCAGCCAACCCGTGGCGGGGTTTAGCACAGATACGCAGTATTTT. Amino acids: CASSQPVAGFSTDTQYF.

The J gene is TRBJ2-7, the V gene TRBV18, with 8 positions matching TRBD1. This CDR3 is 13 amino acids long. Germline V gene lookup returns CDR1 KGHSH and CDR2 LQKENI. Trimming removed 4 bases from V and 5 bases from J; junction bases left unmatched: 4. The CDR3 loop reads CASSRTGGHEQYF. The CDR3 DNA reads as TGTGCCAGCTCACGAACAGGGGGGCACGAGCAGTACTTC.

The rearrangement joins TRBV9 to TRBJ2-3; possible D gene TRBD2, 6 bases. Trimming shortened V by 4 bases and J by 3 bases, and 12 bases separated the two germline ends. The CDR3 is 14 residues long. CDR1 SGDLS and CDR2 YYNGEE come from the germline V gene. CDR3 region: CASSRGMTTDTQYF. The CDR3 DNA is TGTGCCAGCAGCCGGGGGATGACGACAGATACGCAGTATTTT. Together with reference TRBV9 and TRBJ2-3, the CDR3 gives the full variable domain: DSGVTQTPKHLITATGQRVTLRCSPRSGDLSVYWYQQSLDQGLQFLIQYYNGEERAKGNILERFSAQQFPDLHSELNLSSLELGDSALYFCASSRGMTTDTQYFGPGTRLTVL.

Only a few counts were recorded for this clone. The V and J genes are TRBV2 and TRBJ2-1, with D tentatively TRBD2 (6 bases). This CDR3 has 17 residues. Germline V CDR1 and CDR2: SNHLY, FYNNEI. The V end was cut by 6 bases, the J end by 4 bases, with 22 bases between. CDR3 nucleotide sequence: TGTGCCAGCAGCCCACTTTCCGGGACTCGCCTATACAATGAGCAGTTCTTC. This translates into CASSPLSGTRLYNEQFF.

V gene TRBV6-4 combines with J gene TRBJ2-2; D unclear. The V end was cut by 8 bases, the J end by 2 bases, with 15 bases between. The CDR3 is made up of 15 amino acids. CDR1 is MRHNA, CDR2 SNTAGT, per germline. CDR3 coding DNA: TGTGCCAGCCCCGACGCGGAACAAAACACCGGGGAGCTGTTTTTT. Protein: CASPDAEQNTGELFF.

The V gene is TRBV6-2 or TRBV6-3, the J gene TRBJ2-3; 7 bases fit TRBD2. In germline, CDR1 is MNHEY, CDR2 SVGEGT. Trimming removed 5 bases from V and 2 bases from J; junction bases left unmatched: 7. The CDR3 contains 15 residues. CDR3 region: CASSAPGTNTDTQYF. The CDR3 bases are TGTGCCAGCAGTGCACCCGGGACTAACACAGATACGCAGTATTTT.

The table lists this clone with a few counts. The rearrangement joins TRBV7-9 to TRBJ2-5, with 7 positions matching TRBD2. The germline gives CDR1 SEHNR, CDR2 FQNEAQ (reference sequence). The CDR3 contains 13 residues. Losses at the gene ends were 5 bases for V and 3 bases for J; bases not matched to a gene: 3. The CDR3 reads CASSASGEETQYF. As DNA, the CDR3 is TGTGCCAGCAGCGCAAGCGGGGAAGAGACCCAGTACTTC.

This clone was counted a single time. The chain employs TRBV6-1 and TRBJ2-1; D possibly corresponds to TRBD1 (6 bases). Germline V gene data show CDR1 as MNHNS and CDR2 as SASEGT. CDR3 length: 14 residues. V was clipped by 1 base and J by 4 bases, with 8 bases between them. The CDR3 sequence is CASSEGQAYNEQFF. The CDR3 coding sequence is TGTGCCAGCAGTGAAGGACAGGCGTACAATGAGCAGTTCTTC.

As for this clone: At one end the junction does not follow the germline gene, possibly because of a read error. The chain links TRBV6-5 to TRBJ1-2; 7 positions agree with TRBD1. Germline V gives CDR1 MNHEY, CDR2 SVGAGI. This CDR3 spans 15 amino acids. The CDR3 sequence is CASTYLGGKGRGYTF. For the CDR3, the DNA is TGTGCCAGCACTTACCTAGGGGGCAAGGGACGTGGCTACACCTTC.

The chain joins TRBV15 to TRBJ2-7; 7 nucleotides line up with TRBD1. With V trimmed by 1 base and J by 2 bases, 5 bases remained unmatched. The CDR3 length is 15 residues. The V gene's germline CDR1 is LNHNV and CDR2 YYDKDF (reference sequence). CDR3 coding DNA: TGTGCCACCAGCAGAGGAAGGACAGGCGCCTACGAGCAGTACTTC. It yields the protein CATSRGRTGAYEQYF.